This record looks at one T cell receptor beta chain sequence and its context. Its antigen is as yet unknown. The CDR3 covers 16 residues. The germline V and J ends were trimmed by 5 bases and 3 bases, with 18 bases remaining between them. Germline V CDR1 and CDR2: SGHVS, FQNEAQ. These data come from a study of Ad26.COV2.S vaccination and SARS-CoV-2 variants. For the study at large: Donor was assigned to the Ad26.COV2.S arm of trial COV1001. Ad26.COV2.S, an intramuscular injection, was given once or twice 56 days apart. Study-level results: Analyses of TCR breadth and depth may have underestimated total T cell responses.

The data were produced by immunoSEQ multiplex PCR, yet TCRdb's version contains in-frame clones alone and is incomplete. The table lists fewer than 500,000 clones, roughly 89% of them singletons, with around 2.6% in the top ten. Treatment of the sample: approximately 18 received Ad26.COV2.S at low or high dose, single or two shots; a few received placebo; per-sample allocation not given. Each sample was drawn 63 days after the first injection (of vaccine or placebo). Whoever gave the sample was an adult aged 18-55 years in Boston. The sequence was obtained from a person between 18 and 65 years old who received the Ad26.COV2.S COVID-19 vaccine or a placebo. The source was peripheral blood, collected in a trial of Ad26.COV2.S vaccine versus placebo. The chain links TRBV7-8 to TRBJ2-3; D might be TRBD1 (6 bases). The CDR3 reads CASSARLQGVTDTQYF. CDR3 in DNA: TGTGCCAGCAGCGCACGCCTACAGGGAGTGACAGATACGCAGTATTTT.